This passage covers 22 T cell receptor beta chains from one sample sequenced in a study of cytomegalovirus exposure and HLA in healthy donors. PCR was performed using 60 Vbeta and 13 Jbeta primers. The assay was immunoSEQ multiplex PCR, and TCRdb's table has in-frame clones only and misses some. The sample contains 130,000 or so clones, around 80% of which appear only once. The specimen sequenced was PBMCs. All receptors come from a young man in good health and CMV-seronegative.

This clone was detected once. The genes are TRBV28 and TRBJ1-2, with TRBD1 identical over 7 bases. Germline values: CDR1 MDHEN, CDR2 SYDVKM. This CDR3 has 15 residues. Unmatched junction bases numbered 14, after V lost 8 bases and J lost 5 bases. CDR3 DNA: TGTGCCAGCCGAGGAGAGGAGACAGGGAGTTATGGCTACACCTTC. Residues: CASRGEETGSYGYTF.

The rearrangement links TRBV2 to TRBJ2-2; 8 nucleotides line up with TRBD2. Germline-derived CDR1 and CDR2 are SNHLY and FYNNEI. V lost 6 bases, J lost 7 bases, and 4 bases stayed unmatched. The CDR3 is 13 amino acids. This CDR3 is CASRGLVGGELFF. DNA of the CDR3: TGTGCCAGCAGGGGACTAGTTGGCGGGGAGCTGTTTTTT. The full variable domain, in which reference TRBV2 and TRBJ2-2 provide the parts outside the CDR3, is EPEVTQTPSHQVTQMGQEVILRCVPISNHLYFYWYRQILGQKVEFLVSFYNNEISEKSEIFDDQFSVERPDGSNFTLKIRSTKLEDSAMYFCASRGLVGGELFFGEGSRLTVL.

The chain has TRBV5-6 and TRBJ1-1, with a tentative D call TRBD1 (5 bases). This CDR3 is 15 amino acids long. Per the germline V gene, CDR1 is SGHDT and CDR2 is YYEEEE. V was trimmed by 4 bases and J by 5 bases, leaving 18 bases between them. CDR3 amino acids: CASSPELGRDTEAFF. CDR3 nucleotides: TGTGCCAGCAGCCCGGAGTTGGGGCGAGATACTGAAGCTTTCTTT.

In regard to this clone: At one boundary the junction diverges from the germline segment, which might be a read error. The chain recombines TRBV30 with TRBJ1-6, with D possibly being TRBD1 (6 bases). The CDR3 totals 12 residues. Per germline, CDR1 GTSNPN and CDR2 SVGIG (reference sequence). CDR3 nucleotides: TGCGCCACAGGGCAGGGAAATTCACCCCTCCACTTT. This codes for CATGQGNSPLHF.

The genes are TRBV7-6 and TRBJ1-6; D possibly corresponds to TRBD1 (5 bases). The germline V gene encodes CDR1 SGHVS and CDR2 FNYEAQ. Trimming left V 7 bases short and J 4 bases short, with 17 bases between. The CDR3 sequence is 16 residues long. CDR3: CASTSGSREYNSPLHF. The CDR3 nucleotides read TGTGCCAGCACCTCCGGGAGCAGGGAGTATAATTCACCCCTCCACTTT.

The CDR3 sequence: CASSVGTGRVDEQFF. The CDR3 DNA follows: TGTGCCAGCAGCGTTGGGACAGGGAGGGTTGATGAGCAGTTCTTC. This chain joins TRBV28 and TRBJ2-1; TRBD1 agrees at 9 bases. The CDR3 sequence is 15 residues long. The V gene's germline CDR1 is MDHEN and CDR2 SYDVKM. The V and J ends lost 6 bases and 8 bases, in that order; junction bases with no gene match: 11.

The chain's CDR3 is CASSQELGLEGYEQYF. As DNA, the CDR3 is TGTGCCAGCAGCCAAGAATTGGGACTGGAGGGCTACGAGCAGTACTTC. J is TRBJ2-7 and V is TRBV4-2; maybe TRBD2 (6 bases). Trimming shortened V by 0 bases and J by 3 bases, and 15 bases separated the two germline ends. CDR1 LGHNA and CDR2 YNFKEQ come from the germline V gene. This CDR3 region has 16 residues.

The chain combines TRBV12-5 with TRBJ2-2, with TRBD1 matching 7 bases. Trimming at V came to 0 bases and at J to 7 bases, leaving 8 bases not matched to a gene. The CDR3 totals 16 residues. Germline V lookup: CDR1 LGHNT, CDR2 FRNRAP. The CDR3 loop is CASGLVRDSPGGELFF. The CDR3 DNA reads TGTGCTAGTGGTTTGGTCCGGGACAGCCCAGGCGGGGAGCTGTTTTTT. Using reference TRBV12-5 and TRBJ2-2 for the parts outside the CDR3, the full variable domain is DARVTQTPRHKVTEMGQEVTMRCQPILGHNTVFWYRQTMMQGLELLAYFRNRAPLDDSGMPKDRFSAEMPDATLATLKIQPSEPRDSAVYFCASGLVRDSPGGELFFGEGSRLTVL.

V usage is TRBV10-3 and J usage is TRBJ1-6; weak D call: TRBD1 (5 bases). V was clipped by 4 bases and J by 7 bases, with 14 bases between them. Germline assignment: CDR1 ENHRY and CDR2 SYGVKD. CDR3 length: 15 amino acids. This CDR3 is CAISAGDFENSPLHF. For the CDR3, the DNA is TGTGCCATCAGTGCGGGGGATTTTGAGAATTCACCCCTCCACTTT.

CDR3 sequence reads: CASSPEGDRGYNEQFF. The CDR3 nucleotides are TGTGCCAGCAGTCCGGAGGGTGACAGGGGATACAATGAGCAGTTCTTC. The genes are TRBV27 and TRBJ2-1; TRBD1 matches 8 bases. Germline V gene sequence: CDR1 MNHEY, CDR2 SMNVEV (reference sequence). The CDR3 is 16 residues long. After removal of 5 bases from V and 4 bases from J, the junction contained 10 bases not matched to a gene.

The sample holds one count of this clone. This chain links TRBV5-1 with TRBJ2-7, with 9 bases matching TRBD1. Trimming removed 3 bases from V and 6 bases from J; junction bases left unmatched: 7. The CDR3 runs 14 residues. Germline CDR1 SGHRS, CDR2 YFSETQ. In nucleotides, the CDR3 is TGCGCCAGCAGCTACGGACAGGGGAGTAGCGAGCAGTACTTC. Its protein is CASSYGQGSSEQYF.

DNA of the CDR3: TGCAGCGTTGAAGGGGGGACTAGCTCCTACAATGAGCAGTTCTTC. Protein product: CSVEGGTSSYNEQFF. V and J are TRBV29-1 and TRBJ2-1, with 8 bases matching TRBD2. The CDR3 covers 15 residues. Germline lookup yields CDR1 SQVTM and CDR2 ANQGSEA. V shed 1 base, J shed 0 bases, and the junction held 2 bases outside the gene matches.

The chain has TRBV4-1 and TRBJ1-1; D not resolved. The V gene's germline CDR1 is MGHRA and CDR2 YSYEKL. V lost 1 base to trimming and J lost 2 bases, with 17 bases between them. The CDR3 loop spans 17 amino acids. CDR3 protein: CASSQVLQGRGNTEAFF. The CDR3 DNA reads TGCGCCAGCAGCCAAGTTTTACAAGGGAGAGGAAACACTGAAGCTTTCTTT.

The genes are TRBV7-2 and TRBJ2-7; 7 bases are shared with TRBD1. In germline, CDR1 is SGHTA, CDR2 FQGNSA. CDR3 size: 15 residues. Trimming cost V 6 bases and J 3 bases; bases outside gene matches: 11. This chain's CDR3 is CASRVAWTGGYEQYF. Here the CDR3 DNA reads TGTGCCAGCAGGGTCGCGTGGACAGGAGGCTACGAGCAGTACTTC.

The chain has TRBV21-1 and TRBJ2-5; TRBD1 is the table's D call and was not checked against the DNA. TRBV21-1 is described as a pseudogene. The CDR3 is 13 residues long. CDR3 amino acids: CASNPGGRETQYF. In DNA, the CDR3 is TGTGCCAGCAACCCAGGGGGCCGGGAGACCCAGTACTTC.

The rearrangement uses TRBV9 and TRBJ2-2; 9 nucleotides line up with TRBD2. Per germline, CDR1 SGDLS and CDR2 YYNGEE. The length of the CDR3 is 18 residues. The J segment lost 8 bases and the V segment lost 0 bases, leaving 14 bases of the junction unmatched. This CDR3 reads CASSVDKGLAAGGGELFF. DNA of the CDR3: TGTGCCAGCAGCGTAGACAAGGGACTAGCCGCTGGGGGAGGGGAGCTGTTTTTT.

This clone appeared once. This chain joins TRBV5-1 and TRBJ2-5; 11 bases align to TRBD2. CDR1 and CDR2 from the germline V gene are SGHRS and YFSETQ. This CDR3 has 16 amino acids. V shed 6 bases, J shed 2 bases, and the junction held 9 bases outside the gene matches. The CDR3 spells CASTVAGGPGQETQYF. The DNA for the CDR3 is TGCGCCAGCACGGTAGCGGGAGGGCCGGGGCAAGAGACCCAGTACTTC. The whole variable domain, filled in from reference TRBV5-1 and TRBJ2-5, reads KAGVTQTPRYLIKTRGQQVTLSCSPISGHRSVSWYQQTPGQGLQFLFEYFSETQRNKGNFPGRFSGRQFSNSRSEMNVSTLELGDSALYLCASTVAGGPGQETQYFGPGTRLLVL.

The chain uses TRBV19 and TRBJ1-2, with 8 bases lining up with TRBD1. CDR1 and CDR2 from the germline V gene are LNHDA and SQIVND (reference sequence). Germline trimming cut 4 bases from V and 1 base from J; bases unmatched to any gene: 11. This CDR3 comprises 17 residues. The CDR3 is CASSTRDRRLNNYGYTF. The DNA for the CDR3 is TGTGCCAGTAGTACCCGGGACAGGAGGCTTAATAACTATGGCTACACCTTC.

This chain joins TRBV28 and TRBJ2-1; D perhaps matches TRBD2 (5 bases). V lost 4 bases and J lost 0, with 10 bases in between. Germline CDR1 and CDR2: MDHEN and SYDVKM. The CDR3 is 15 amino acids. This CDR3 is CASSSTGSSYNEQFF. CDR3 sequence (DNA): TGTGCCAGCAGTTCGACTGGGAGCTCCTACAATGAGCAGTTCTTC.

This clone was found a few times. This sequence joins TRBV5-6 and TRBJ1-2, with 7 bases lining up with TRBD1. The CDR3 is 14 amino acids. Germline CDR1 and CDR2: SGHDT and YYEEEE. The trim removed 4 bases at V and 4 bases at J, leaving 7 bases unmatched. The CDR3 protein is CASSLPGTAYGYTF. Here the CDR3 DNA reads TGTGCCAGCAGCCTCCCCGGGACAGCCTATGGCTACACCTTC.

J is TRBJ2-3 and V is TRBV9, with 11 bases fitting TRBD2. The V and J ends lost 2 bases and 5 bases, in that order; junction bases with no gene match: 4. Germline assignment: CDR1 SGDLS and CDR2 YYNGEE. The CDR3 has 15 amino acids. CDR3 sequence (DNA): TGTGCCAGCAGCGTCTTAGCGGGGGGGCGAGATACGCAGTATTTT. As protein: CASSVLAGGRDTQYF.

The chain is built from TRBV6-1 and TRBJ2-7, with D possibly being TRBD2 (6 bases). The CDR3 has 12 amino acids. The V and J ends lost 7 bases and 3 bases respectively, with 10 bases between them. Germline-derived CDR1 and CDR2 are MNHNS and SASEGT. In DNA form, the CDR3 reads TGTGCCAGCACACGGGGGTACTACGAGCAGTACTTC. Protein: CASTRGYYEQYF.